A single sample is the source of the 23 T cell receptor beta chains below, sequenced in a study of T cells in Graves' hyperthyroidism and ophthalmopathy. From RNA transcripts, TCR beta CDR3 regions were amplified. The HTBI primer set was used in a first-round RT-PCR of the TCR CDR3. TCRdb itself ran the multiplex PCR reads through MiXCR, one entry per CDR3 protein. The repertoire includes approximately 480,000 distinct CDR3 sequences, more than 20% of them detected once, and more than 25% sits in the top ten. The sequencing input was blood. Every receptor here comes from a young man with Graves' hyperthyroidism.

This clonotype was observed at least ten times. The CDR3 region has the DNA TGCGCCAGCAGATTAGATAGCAATCAGCCCCAGCATTTT. The encoded protein is CASRLDSNQPQHF. J is TRBJ1-5 and V is TRBV5-1; D not certain. Germline-derived CDR1 and CDR2 are SGHRS and YFSETQ. The CDR3 length is 13 residues. Trimming took off 5 bases at V and 0 bases at J, with 6 bases between the two ends.

The V gene is TRBV6-4, the J gene TRBJ1-2, with 10 bases lining up with TRBD1. In germline, CDR1 is MRHNA, CDR2 SNTAGT. Unmatched junction bases numbered 3, after V lost 0 bases and J lost 5 bases. This CDR3 contains 15 residues. Here the CDR3 reads CASSDSAGQGYGYTF. For the CDR3, the DNA is TGTGCCAGCAGTGACTCCGCGGGACAGGGGTATGGCTACACCTTC.

This clonotype was counted many times. The rearrangement joins TRBV20-1 to TRBJ1-1; 7 positions match TRBD1. CDR1 is DFQATT and CDR2 is SNEGSKA in the germline V gene (reference sequence). V dropped 1 base and J dropped 5; count of bases not matched to a gene: 7. This CDR3 spans 14 amino acids. The CDR3 coding sequence is TGCAGTGCTAGAGCGGAGGGGGCGAGAACTGAAGCTTTCTTT. This sequence encodes CSARAEGARTEAFF.

On this clonotype itself: Since no conserved phenylalanine or tryptophan closes the CDR3, a read error is the likely cause. The limits of the CDR3 on the DNA are not certain, so only TCRdb's listed CDR3 is given. The CDR3 loop is CSVVEGGLVYI. The chain employs TRBV29-1 and TRBJ2-7; the D call of TRBD2 is as the table states it, not checked on the DNA. The CDR3 is 11 amino acids in total, end residues counted. Germline V gene sequence: CDR1 SQVTM, CDR2 ANQGSEA.

The V call is TRBV6-5, the J call TRBJ2-7; the D gene is possibly TRBD1 (5 bases). The CDR3 spans 15 residues. V was cut by 0 bases and J by 6 bases, with 15 bases left in between. In germline, CDR1 is MNHEY, CDR2 SVGAGI. This chain's CDR3 is CASSYSSLFRAEQYF. The DNA of the CDR3 is TGTGCCAGCAGTTACTCGAGTCTATTCAGGGCCGAGCAGTACTTC.

This clonotype was seen ten or more times. The chain uses TRBV5-5 and TRBJ1-2; D gene unclear. CDR1 is SGHKS and CDR2 is YYEKEE in the germline V gene (reference sequence). This CDR3 spans 12 amino acids. Trimming took 1 base from V and 8 from J, leaving 9 bases between them. The CDR3 DNA is TGTGCCAGCAGCTTGATGGAAGAGGGCTACACCTTC. It encodes CASSLMEEGYTF.

V is TRBV6-2 or TRBV6-3 and J is TRBJ1-1; D possibly corresponds to TRBD1 (5 bases). V lost 6 bases and J 4 bases, leaving 21 bases between the germline ends. This CDR3 has 16 amino acids. Looked up from germline, CDR1 is MNHEY and CDR2 is SVGEGT. The CDR3 loop reads CASSPREYVGSTEAFF. The CDR3 DNA reads TGTGCCAGCAGCCCCAGGGAGTACGTAGGGAGCACTGAAGCTTTCTTT.

The sample holds many counts of this clonotype. The rearrangement joins TRBV24-1 to TRBJ1-2; 7 nucleotides match TRBD1. There are 17 residues in the CDR3. The trim removed 9 bases at V and 1 base at J, leaving 16 bases unmatched. In germline, CDR1 is KGHDR, CDR2 SFDVKD. The CDR3 loop is CATPWVRTGYFNYGYTF. In DNA, the CDR3 is TGTGCCACCCCTTGGGTACGGACAGGATATTTTAACTATGGCTACACCTTC.

The V call is TRBV6-5, the J call TRBJ2-7; TRBD1 matches 10 bases. Germline CDR1 reads MNHEY; CDR2 reads SVGAGI. The CDR3 length is 15 residues. V lost 4 bases to trimming and J lost 3 bases; unmatched junction nucleotides: 6. In nucleotides, the CDR3 is TGTGCCAGCAGTTCCCGGGACAGGGGCTACTACGAGCAGTACTTC. It encodes CASSSRDRGYYEQYF.

This clonotype was counted many times. The rearrangement uses TRBV6-2 or TRBV6-3 and TRBJ2-2; TRBD2 matches 13 bases. With V trimmed by 1 base and J by 4 bases, 9 bases remained unmatched. The germline V gene has CDR1 MNHEY and CDR2 SVGEGT. There are 19 residues in the CDR3. The CDR3 nucleotides read TGTGCCAGCAGTTACTGGGGACTAGCGGGGCCAGGAGGCACCGGGGAGCTGTTTTTT. It specifies CASSYWGLAGPGGTGELFF.

Many counts were recorded for this clonotype. This chain uses TRBV13 with TRBJ1-2, with D possibly matching TRBD1 (6 bases). Trimming stripped 1 base from V and 6 bases from J, with 12 bases between. CDR3 length equals 14 residues. Germline V gives CDR1 PRHDT, CDR2 FYEKMQ (reference sequence). CDR3 nucleotides: TGTGCCAGCAGCTTAGCAGGGGCGATAGATGGCTACACCTTC. Translated, it gives CASSLAGAIDGYTF.

This clonotype turned up a few times. This chain connects TRBV12-3 or TRBV12-4 to TRBJ1-5; D gene uncertain. V lost 5 bases and J lost 2, with 10 bases in between. The CDR3 totals 14 residues. The CDR3 DNA reads as TGTGCCAGCAGTGCGCAGGATGGCAATCAGCCCCAGCATTTT. Translating gives CASSAQDGNQPQHF.

The chain recombines TRBV6-5 with TRBJ2-4, with D unresolved. The CDR3 has 16 amino acids. The V gene's germline CDR1 is MNHEY and CDR2 SVGAGI. V shed 0 bases and J shed 0 bases, with 9 bases lying between them. This chain's CDR3 is CASSYSPTLAKNIQYF. For the CDR3, the DNA is TGTGCCAGCAGTTACTCGCCGACTCTAGCCAAAAACATTCAGTACTTC.

Ten or more counts support this clonotype. The V gene is TRBV28, the J gene TRBJ2-7; 9 nucleotides match TRBD1. Germline CDR1 is MDHEN and CDR2 is SYDVKM. The trim removed 7 bases at V and 4 bases at J, leaving 20 bases unmatched. The CDR3 covers 18 residues. The CDR3 is CASIERDRGERPQYEQYF. As DNA, the CDR3 is TGTGCCAGCATTGAACGAGACAGGGGGGAGCGTCCCCAATACGAGCAGTACTTC. Full variable domain (missing parts from reference TRBV28 and TRBJ2-7): DVKVTQSSRYLVKRTGEKVFLECVQDMDHENMFWYRQDPGLGLRLIYFSYDVKMKEKGDIPEGYSVSREKKERFSLILESASTNQTSMYLCASIERDRGERPQYEQYFGPGTRLTVT.

This chain joins TRBV20-1 and TRBJ1-5, with TRBD1 matching over 9 bases. Germline CDR1 and CDR2: DFQATT and SNEGSKA (reference sequence). After removal of 6 bases from V and 0 bases from J, the junction contained 6 bases not matched to a gene. This CDR3 is 15 amino acids long. CDR3: CSAPGQGYSNQPQHF. CDR3 coding DNA: TGCAGTGCCCCGGGACAGGGTTATAGCAATCAGCCCCAGCATTTT.

A note on this clonotype: The junction and the germline gene differ at one end; a read error may be behind it. The genes are TRBV5-6 and TRBJ2-5; 11 bases are shared with TRBD2. Germline CDR1 SGHDT, CDR2 YYEEEE. The CDR3 contains 14 residues. The CDR3 coding sequence is TGTGCCAGCAGCATAGCGGGGGGGAAAGAGGCCCAGTACTTC. Its protein product is CASSIAGGKEAQYF. Looking up the rest from reference TRBV5-6 and TRBJ2-5 gives the full variable domain: DAGVTQSPTHLIKTRGQQVTLRCSPKSGHDTVSWYQQALGQGPQFIFQYYEEEERQRGNFPDRFSGHQFPNYSSELNVNALLLGDSALYLCASSIAGGKEAQYFGPGTRLLVL.

At least ten counts were recorded for this clonotype. The CDR3 reads CASSRVMNTEAFF. CDR3 in DNA: TGTGCCAGCAGCAGGGTAATGAACACTGAAGCTTTCTTT. This chain uses TRBV6-5 with TRBJ1-1, with D maybe TRBD1 (5 bases). With 6 bases removed from V and 0 bases from J, the gap between germline ends came to 8 bases. This CDR3 contains 13 residues. CDR1 is MNHEY and CDR2 is SVGAGI in the germline V gene.

In its sample, this clonotype was seen many times. The J gene is TRBJ1-3, the V gene TRBV7-6; D is unclear. With 1 base removed from V and 8 bases from J, the gap between germline ends came to 24 bases. This CDR3 has 18 residues. Germline CDR1 is SGHVS and CDR2 is FNYEAQ. CDR3 in amino acids: CASSLGPRRTAGVDTIYF. CDR3 coding DNA: TGTGCCAGCAGCTTAGGACCCAGGCGTACGGCCGGGGTGGACACCATATATTTT. Based on the CDR3 plus reference TRBV7-6 and TRBJ1-3, the full variable domain is GAGVSQSPRYKVTKRGQDVALRCDPISGHVSLYWYRQALGQGPEFLTYFNYEAQQDKSGLPNDRFSAERPEGSISTLTIQRTEQRDSAMYRCASSLGPRRTAGVDTIYFGEGSWLTVV.

The sample holds many counts of this clonotype. Here the CDR3 DNA reads TGTGCCAGCAGCTTTGCTGGACAGGGCCCACCCTACGAGCAGTACTTC. Amino acid sequence: CASSFAGQGPPYEQYF. This sequence joins TRBV5-5 and TRBJ2-7, with 8 bases aligning to TRBD1. This CDR3 is built from 16 residues. V dropped 2 bases and J dropped 2; count of bases not matched to a gene: 9. Germline V gene sequence: CDR1 SGHKS, CDR2 YYEKEE (reference sequence).

This clonotype came up many times. The chain links TRBV12-3 or TRBV12-4 to TRBJ2-7; no definite D call. CDR3 length equals 13 residues. The ends were cut back, 8 bases at V and 0 bases at J, with 11 bases in the middle. The CDR3 DNA reads as TGTGCCAGCCAGGAATTCCCCTCCTACGAGCAGTACTTC. It codes for CASQEFPSYEQYF.

The rearrangement links TRBV11-2 to TRBJ2-5; D not certain. The CDR3 has 15 amino acids. Germline CDR1 reads SGHAT; CDR2 reads FQNNGV. Trimming took off 5 bases at V and 5 bases at J, with 18 bases between the two ends. The chain's CDR3 is CASSLRWTTAETQYF. CDR3 bases: TGTGCCAGCAGCCTTAGGTGGACCACAGCTGAGACCCAGTACTTC.

The table lists this clonotype with many counts. The V and J genes are TRBV30 and TRBJ1-1, with D uncertain. This CDR3 region has 11 residues. Looked up from germline, CDR1 is GTSNPN and CDR2 is SVGIG (reference sequence). With 1 base removed from V and 4 bases from J, the gap between germline ends came to 4 bases. The CDR3 sequence: CAWSDATEAFF. The CDR3 DNA is TGTGCCTGGAGTGATGCCACTGAAGCTTTCTTT.

This clonotype was recorded at least ten times. The chain combines TRBV6-1 with TRBJ2-7, with D possibly being TRBD2 (6 bases). The CDR3 extends over 16 amino acids. Trimming shortened V by 6 bases and J by 0 bases, and 18 bases separated the two germline ends. Germline V gene lookup returns CDR1 MNHNS and CDR2 SASEGT. The CDR3 DNA is TGTGCCAGCAGCCTAAGTGGGGGGAGTCCCTCCTACGAGCAGTACTTC. Its protein product is CASSLSGGSPSYEQYF.